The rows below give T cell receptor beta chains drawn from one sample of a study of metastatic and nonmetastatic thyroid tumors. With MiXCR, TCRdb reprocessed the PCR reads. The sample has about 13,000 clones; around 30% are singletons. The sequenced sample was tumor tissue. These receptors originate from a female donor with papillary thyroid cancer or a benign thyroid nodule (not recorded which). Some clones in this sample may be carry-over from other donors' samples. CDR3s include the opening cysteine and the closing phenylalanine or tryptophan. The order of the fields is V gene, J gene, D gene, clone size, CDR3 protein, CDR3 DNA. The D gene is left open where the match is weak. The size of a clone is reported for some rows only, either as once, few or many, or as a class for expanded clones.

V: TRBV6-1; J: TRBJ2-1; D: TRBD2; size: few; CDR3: CASREIAGYNEQFF; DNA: TGTGCCAGCAGGGAAATAGCGGGGTACAATGAGCAGTTCTTC
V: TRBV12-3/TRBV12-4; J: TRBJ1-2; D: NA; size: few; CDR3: CASSFDHYGYTF; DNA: TGTGCCAGCAGTTTCGATCACTATGGCTACACCTTC
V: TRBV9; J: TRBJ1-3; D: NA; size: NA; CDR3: CASSVSIWESSGNTIYF; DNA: TGTGCCAGCAGCGTATCCATCTGGGAGAGCTCTGGAAACACCATATATTTT
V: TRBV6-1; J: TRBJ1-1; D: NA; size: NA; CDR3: CASRGGTEAFF; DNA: TGTGCCAGCAGGGGAGGCACTGAAGCTTTCTTT
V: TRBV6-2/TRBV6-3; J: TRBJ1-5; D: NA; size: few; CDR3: CASSPWRGQPQHF; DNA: TGTGCCAGCAGTCCGTGGAGAGGCCAGCCCCAGCATTTT
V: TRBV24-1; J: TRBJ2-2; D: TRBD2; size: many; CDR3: CATSDFPGLAGSNTGELFF; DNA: TGTGCCACCAGTGATTTCCCTGGACTAGCGGGTTCGAACACCGGGGAGCTGTTTTTT
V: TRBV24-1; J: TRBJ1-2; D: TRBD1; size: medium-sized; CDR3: CATSDRGQGSYGYTF; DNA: TGTGCCACCAGTGACCGGGGACAGGGGTCCTATGGCTACACCTTC
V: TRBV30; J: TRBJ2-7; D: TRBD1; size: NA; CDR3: CAWSRTGVGEQYF; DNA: TGTGCCTGGAGTAGAACAGGGGTGGGCGAGCAGTACTTC
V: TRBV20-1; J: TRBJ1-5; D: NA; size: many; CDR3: CSAPTVRPQHF; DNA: TGCAGTGCTCCGACCGTCCGCCCCCAGCATTTT
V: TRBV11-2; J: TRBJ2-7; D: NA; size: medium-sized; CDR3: CASSALLAREQYF; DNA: TGTGCCAGCAGCGCACTCCTAGCGCGGGAGCAGTACTTC
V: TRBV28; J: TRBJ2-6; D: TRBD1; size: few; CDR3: CASSSGTGLSGANVLTF; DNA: TGTGCCAGCAGTTCCGGGACAGGGCTCTCTGGGGCCAACGTCCTGACTTTC
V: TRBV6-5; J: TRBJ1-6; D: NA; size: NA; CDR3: CASSSGPYNSPLHF; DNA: TGTGCCAGCAGTTCAGGTCCCTATAATTCACCCCTCCACTTT
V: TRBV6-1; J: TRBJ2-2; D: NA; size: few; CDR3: CASRGTSWGTGELFF; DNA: TGTGCCAGCAGGGGTACTAGCTGGGGTACCGGGGAGCTGTTTTTT
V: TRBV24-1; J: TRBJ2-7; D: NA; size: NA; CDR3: CATSDFGREQYF; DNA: TGTGCCACCAGTGATTTTGGCCGCGAGCAGTACTTC
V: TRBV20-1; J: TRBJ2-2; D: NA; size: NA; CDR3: CSAIGQNTGELFF; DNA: TGCAGCGCTATAGGACAAAACACCGGGGAGCTGTTTTTT
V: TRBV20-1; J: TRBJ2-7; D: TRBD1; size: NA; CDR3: CSAPGTGPRREQYF; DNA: TGCAGTGCCCCCGGGACAGGGCCCCGCCGGGAGCAGTACTTC
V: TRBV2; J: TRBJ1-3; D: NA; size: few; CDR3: CASSVQSGNTIYF; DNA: TGTGCCAGCAGTGTACAGTCTGGAAACACCATATATTTT
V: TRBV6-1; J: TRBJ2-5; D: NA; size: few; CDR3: CASRELQGSKETQYF; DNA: TGTGCCAGCAGGGAACTACAGGGCTCGAAAGAGACCCAGTACTTC
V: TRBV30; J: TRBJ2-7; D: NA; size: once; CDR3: CAWSVPSVRYEQYF; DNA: TGTGCCTGGAGTGTACCTAGCGTCCGCTACGAGCAGTACTTC
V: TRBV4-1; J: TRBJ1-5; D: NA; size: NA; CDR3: CASSSRGPEYSNQPQHF; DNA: TGCGCCAGCAGCTCCCGCGGGCCAGAGTATAGCAATCAGCCCCAGCATTTT
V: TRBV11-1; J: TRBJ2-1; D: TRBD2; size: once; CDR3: CASSLVGTSVSCEQFF; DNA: TGTGCCAGCAGCTTAGTCGGGACTAGCGTGAGCTGTGAGCAGTTCTTC
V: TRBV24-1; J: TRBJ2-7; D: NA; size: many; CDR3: CATSDSDHYEQYF; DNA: TGTGCCACCAGTGATTCGGACCACTACGAGCAGTACTTC
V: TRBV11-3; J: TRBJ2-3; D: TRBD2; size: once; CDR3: CASTAGGPGDTQYF; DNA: TGTGCCAGCACGGCGGGAGGGCCTGGAGATACGCAGTATTTT